Here is one T cell receptor (beta chain) with its context. Its antigen is unidentified. TCRdb re-called the 5' RACE reads and catalogs CDR3 proteins one per entry, DNA excluded. The sample has a few hundred thousand distinct CDR3 sequences. The CDR3 sequence is 12 residues long. Germline V gene data show CDR1 as MNHNY and CDR2 as SVGAGI (reference sequence). The data belong to a study of T cells expressing NK-cell markers. The study's findings and limits: Expanded NKG2C+ T cell clones were not confirmed as HCMV-specific.

This receptor was obtained from a man between 18 and 69 years old in good health. V and J are TRBV6-6 and TRBJ2-5. Material for sequencing was blood T cells: a sorted CD56 or NKG2C T cell subset, CD4+ or CD8+ T cells, or bulk PBMC T cells (not recorded which). The chain's CDR3 is CASKGDKETQYF.